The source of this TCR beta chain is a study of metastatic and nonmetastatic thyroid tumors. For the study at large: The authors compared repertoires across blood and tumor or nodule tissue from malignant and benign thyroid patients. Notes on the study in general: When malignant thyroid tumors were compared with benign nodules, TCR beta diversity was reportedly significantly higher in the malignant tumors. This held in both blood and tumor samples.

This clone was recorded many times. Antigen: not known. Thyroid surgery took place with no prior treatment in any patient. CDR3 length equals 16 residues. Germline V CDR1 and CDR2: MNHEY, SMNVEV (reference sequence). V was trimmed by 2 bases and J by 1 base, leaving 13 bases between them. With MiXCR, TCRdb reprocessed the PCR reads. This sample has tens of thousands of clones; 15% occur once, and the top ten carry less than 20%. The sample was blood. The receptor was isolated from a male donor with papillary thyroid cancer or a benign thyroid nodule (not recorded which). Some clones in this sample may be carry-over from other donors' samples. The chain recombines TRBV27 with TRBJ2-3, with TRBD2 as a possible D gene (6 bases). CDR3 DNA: TGTGCCAGCAGTTTAGCCTCGTGGGAGGGCACAGATACGCAGTATTTT. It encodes CASSLASWEGTDTQYF.